Given below is one T cell receptor (beta chain) in context. The length of the CDR3 is 12 residues. Germline V gene sequence: CDR1 MDHEN, CDR2 SYDVKM. The germline V and J ends were trimmed by 7 bases and 2 bases, with 6 bases remaining between them. Genomic DNA belonging to each subset was distributed in equal measure over several immunoSEQ plates. Only in-frame clones appear in the TCRdb table, and some are missing; sequencing was by immunoSEQ multiplex PCR. The sample includes 2 million to 2.5 million clones, less than 95% of them seen just once. The record originates from a study of shared clonotypes between healthy human individuals.

The sequence came from a man aged 18-30 years in good health. Some clones in this sample may be carry-over from other donors' samples. J is TRBJ1-5 and V is TRBV28; the D is unclear. The source material was naive CD4+ T cells from PBMCs. Subset in this sample: CD45RA+ positively selected. The CDR3 loop is CASNLGNQPQHF. DNA of the CDR3: TGTGCCAGCAACCTAGGCAATCAGCCCCAGCATTTT.